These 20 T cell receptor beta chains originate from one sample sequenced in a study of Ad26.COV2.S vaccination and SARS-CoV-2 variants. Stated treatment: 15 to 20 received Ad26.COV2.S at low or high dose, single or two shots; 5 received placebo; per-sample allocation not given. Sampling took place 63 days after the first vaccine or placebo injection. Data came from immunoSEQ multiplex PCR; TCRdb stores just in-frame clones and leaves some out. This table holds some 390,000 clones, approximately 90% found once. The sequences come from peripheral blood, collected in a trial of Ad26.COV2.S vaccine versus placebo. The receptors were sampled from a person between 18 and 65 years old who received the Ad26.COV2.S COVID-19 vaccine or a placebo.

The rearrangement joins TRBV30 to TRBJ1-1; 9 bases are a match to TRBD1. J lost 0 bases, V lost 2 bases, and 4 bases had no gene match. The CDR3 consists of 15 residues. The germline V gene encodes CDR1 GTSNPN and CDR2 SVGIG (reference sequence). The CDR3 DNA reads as TGTGCCTGGAGTAAACAGGGGGCCATGAACACTGAAGCTTTCTTT. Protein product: CAWSKQGAMNTEAFF.

Here the CDR3 reads CASSLPGGANYGYTF. CDR3 coding DNA: TGTGCCAGCAGCTTACCAGGGGGAGCTAACTATGGCTACACCTTC. The chain is built from TRBV7-2 and TRBJ1-2; 7 bases align to TRBD1. The trim removed 2 bases at V and 0 bases at J, leaving 3 bases unmatched. CDR1 SGHTA and CDR2 FQGNSA come from the germline V gene. The CDR3 runs to 15 residues.

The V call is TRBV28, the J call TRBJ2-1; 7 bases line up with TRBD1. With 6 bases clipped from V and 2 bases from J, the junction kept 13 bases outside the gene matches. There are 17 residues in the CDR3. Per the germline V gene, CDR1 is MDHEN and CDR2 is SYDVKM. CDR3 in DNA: TGTGCCAGCAGGGAGACTTCGACAGGGCGAGCCTACAATGAGCAGTTCTTC. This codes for CASRETSTGRAYNEQFF.

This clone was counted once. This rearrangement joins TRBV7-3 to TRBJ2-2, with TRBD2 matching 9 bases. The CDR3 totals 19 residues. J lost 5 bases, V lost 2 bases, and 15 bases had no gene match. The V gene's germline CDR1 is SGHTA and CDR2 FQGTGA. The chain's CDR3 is CASSLAPGTSFRDTGELFF. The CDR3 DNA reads TGTGCCAGCAGCTTAGCCCCCGGGACTAGCTTCCGAGATACCGGGGAGCTGTTTTTT.

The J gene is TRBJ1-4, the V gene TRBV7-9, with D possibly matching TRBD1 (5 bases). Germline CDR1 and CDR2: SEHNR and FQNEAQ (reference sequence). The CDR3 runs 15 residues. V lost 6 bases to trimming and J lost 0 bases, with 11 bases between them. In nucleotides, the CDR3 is TGTGCCAGCAGAGGGGACGGTGCAACTAATGAAAAACTGTTTTTT. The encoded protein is CASRGDGATNEKLFF.

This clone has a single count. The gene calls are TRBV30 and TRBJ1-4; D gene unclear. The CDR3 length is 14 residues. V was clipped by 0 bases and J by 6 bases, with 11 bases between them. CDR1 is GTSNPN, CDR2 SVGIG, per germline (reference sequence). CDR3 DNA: TGTGCCTGGAGTGTAGGAGTCGGGGATGAAAAACTGTTTTTT. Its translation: CAWSVGVGDEKLFF. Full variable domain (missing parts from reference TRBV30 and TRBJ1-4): SQTIHQWPATLVQPVGSPLSLECTVEGTSNPNLYWYRQAAGRGLQLLFYSVGIGQISSEVPQNLSASRPQDRQFILSSKKLLLSDSGFYLCAWSVGVGDEKLFFGSGTQLSVL.

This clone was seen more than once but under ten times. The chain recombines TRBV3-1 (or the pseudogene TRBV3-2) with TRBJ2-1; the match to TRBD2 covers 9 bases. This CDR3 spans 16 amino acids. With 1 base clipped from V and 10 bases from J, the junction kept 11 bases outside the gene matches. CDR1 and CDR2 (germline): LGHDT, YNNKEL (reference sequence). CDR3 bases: TGTGCCAGCAGCCAAGGCCCCGGGACTAGCAAGCACGAGCAGTTCTTC. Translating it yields CASSQGPGTSKHEQFF.

CDR3 coding DNA: TGTGCCAGCAGCTCGAAACGACTAGCGGGAGGGTTGGAGACCCAGTACTTC. Amino acid sequence: CASSSKRLAGGLETQYF. This chain uses TRBV11-2 with TRBJ2-5; 14 bases are a match to TRBD2. Germline lookup yields CDR1 SGHAT and CDR2 FQNNGV. V lost 4 bases and J lost 5; bases outside the gene matches: 9. The CDR3 extends over 17 amino acids.

The DNA for the CDR3 is TGTGCCAGCAGTTATGAGACTAGCGGGAGACAGAGCACAGATACGCAGTATTTT. Its protein product is CASSYETSGRQSTDTQYF. The V call is TRBV6-2 or TRBV6-3, the J call TRBJ2-3; 12 nucleotides align to TRBD2. Per germline, CDR1 MNHEY and CDR2 SVGEGT. This CDR3 has 18 residues. V was pared by 3 bases and J by 0 bases, with 7 bases of the junction left unmatched.

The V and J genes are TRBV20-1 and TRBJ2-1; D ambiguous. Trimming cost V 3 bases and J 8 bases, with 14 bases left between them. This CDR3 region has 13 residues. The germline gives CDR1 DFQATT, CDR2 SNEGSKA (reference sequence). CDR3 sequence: CSASSTLGYEQFF. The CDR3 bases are TGCAGTGCTAGTTCCACCCTAGGATATGAGCAGTTCTTC.

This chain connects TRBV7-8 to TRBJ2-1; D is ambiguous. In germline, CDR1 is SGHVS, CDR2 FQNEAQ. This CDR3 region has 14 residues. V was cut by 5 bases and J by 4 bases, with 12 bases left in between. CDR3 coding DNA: TGTGCCAGCAGCCGTACGGCAGCATACAATGAGCAGTTCTTC. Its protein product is CASSRTAAYNEQFF.

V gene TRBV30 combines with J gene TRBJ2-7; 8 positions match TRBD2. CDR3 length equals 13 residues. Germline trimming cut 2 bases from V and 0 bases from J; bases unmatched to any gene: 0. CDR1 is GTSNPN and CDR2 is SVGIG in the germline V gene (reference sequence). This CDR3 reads CAWSSGSSYEQYF. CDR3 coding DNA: TGTGCCTGGAGTAGCGGGAGCTCCTACGAGCAGTACTTC.

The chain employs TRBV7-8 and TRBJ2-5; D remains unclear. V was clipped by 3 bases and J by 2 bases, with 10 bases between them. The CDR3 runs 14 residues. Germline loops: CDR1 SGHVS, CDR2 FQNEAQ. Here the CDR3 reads CASSFGEKQETQYF. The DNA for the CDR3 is TGTGCCAGCAGCTTTGGTGAGAAACAAGAGACCCAGTACTTC.

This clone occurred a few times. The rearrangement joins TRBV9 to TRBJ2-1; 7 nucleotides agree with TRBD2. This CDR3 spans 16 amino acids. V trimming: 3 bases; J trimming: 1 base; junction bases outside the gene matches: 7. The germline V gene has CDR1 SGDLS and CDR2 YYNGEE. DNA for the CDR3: TGTGCCAGCAGCGAGTATTCTAGCGGATCCTACAATGAGCAGTTCTTC. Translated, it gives CASSEYSSGSYNEQFF.

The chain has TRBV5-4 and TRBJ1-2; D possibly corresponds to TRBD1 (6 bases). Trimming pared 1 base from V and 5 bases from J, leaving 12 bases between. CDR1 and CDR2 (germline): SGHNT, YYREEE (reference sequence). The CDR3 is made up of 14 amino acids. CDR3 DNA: TGTGCCAGCAGCTTGATGGGGGGCGTGTATGGCTACACCTTC. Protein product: CASSLMGGVYGYTF. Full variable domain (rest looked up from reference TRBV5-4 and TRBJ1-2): ETGVTQSPTHLIKTRGQQVTLRCSSQSGHNTVSWYQQALGQGPQFIFQYYREEENGRGNFPPRFSGLQFPNYSSELNVNALELDDSALYLCASSLMGGVYGYTFGSGTRLTVV.

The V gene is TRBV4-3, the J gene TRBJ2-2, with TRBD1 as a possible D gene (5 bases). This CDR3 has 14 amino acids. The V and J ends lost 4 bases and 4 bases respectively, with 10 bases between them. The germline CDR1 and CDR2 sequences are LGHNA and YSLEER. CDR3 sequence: CASSLQGGTGELFF. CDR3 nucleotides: TGCGCCAGCAGCCTTCAGGGCGGCACCGGGGAGCTGTTTTTT.

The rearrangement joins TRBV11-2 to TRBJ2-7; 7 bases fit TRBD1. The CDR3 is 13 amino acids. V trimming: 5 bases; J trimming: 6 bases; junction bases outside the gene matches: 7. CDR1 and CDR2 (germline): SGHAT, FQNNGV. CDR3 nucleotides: TGTGCCAGCAGCCTAGGGACAGTTTCCGAGCAGTACTTC. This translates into CASSLGTVSEQYF.

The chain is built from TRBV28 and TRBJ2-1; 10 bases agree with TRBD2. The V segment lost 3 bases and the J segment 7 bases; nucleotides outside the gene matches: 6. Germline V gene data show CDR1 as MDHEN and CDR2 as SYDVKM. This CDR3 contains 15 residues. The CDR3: CASSLLLAGENEQFF. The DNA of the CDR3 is TGTGCCAGCAGTTTGTTGCTAGCGGGAGAGAATGAGCAGTTCTTC. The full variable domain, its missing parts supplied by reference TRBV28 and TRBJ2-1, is DVKVTQSSRYLVKRTGEKVFLECVQDMDHENMFWYRQDPGLGLRLIYFSYDVKMKEKGDIPEGYSVSREKKERFSLILESASTNQTSMYLCASSLLLAGENEQFFGPGTRLTVL.

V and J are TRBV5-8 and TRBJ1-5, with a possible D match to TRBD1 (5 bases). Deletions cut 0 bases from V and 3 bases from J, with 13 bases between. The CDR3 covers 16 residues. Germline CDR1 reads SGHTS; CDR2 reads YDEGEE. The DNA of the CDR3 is TGTGCCAGCAGCTTGGCGGGTCGCAGGGACAATCAGCCCCAGCATTTT. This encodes CASSLAGRRDNQPQHF. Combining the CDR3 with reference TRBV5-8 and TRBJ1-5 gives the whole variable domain EAGVTQSPTHLIKTRGQQATLRCSPISGHTSVYWYQQALGLGLQFLLWYDEGEERNRGNFPPRFSGRQFPNYSSELNVNALELEDSALYLCASSLAGRRDNQPQHFGDGTRLSIL.

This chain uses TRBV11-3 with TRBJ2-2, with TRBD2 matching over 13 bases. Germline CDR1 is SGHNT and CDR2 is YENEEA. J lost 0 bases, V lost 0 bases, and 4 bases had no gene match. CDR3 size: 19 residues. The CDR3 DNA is TGTGCCAGCAGCTTAGAACTAGCGGGAGGGTTCGCGAACACCGGGGAGCTGTTTTTT. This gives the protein CASSLELAGGFANTGELFF. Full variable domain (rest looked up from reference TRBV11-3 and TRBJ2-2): EAGVVQSPRYKIIEKKQPVAFWCNPISGHNTLYWYLQNLGQGPELLIRYENEEAVDDSQLPKDRFSAERLKGVDSTLKIQPAELGDSAVYLCASSLELAGGFANTGELFFGEGSRLTVL.